This paragraph reports one TCR beta chain. Its specificity is unknown. The data were taken from a study of metastatic and nonmetastatic thyroid tumors. Study overall: Repertoires from blood and tumor or nodule tissue of malignant and benign thyroid patients were compared.

Points from the study as a whole: According to reports, the diversity of TCR beta was significantly higher in malignant thyroid tumors than in benign nodules, and this held in both blood and tumor samples.

This CDR3 spans 15 amino acids. Germline CDR1 and CDR2: LNHDA and SQIVND (reference sequence). Trimming took off 0 bases at V and 5 bases at J, with 13 bases between the two ends. Source study methods: The distant-metastasis classifier for papillary thyroid cancer was built from CDR3 differences across clinicopathological groups. From the PCR reads, TCRdb re-called clones with MiXCR. TCRdb's processing, not the authors', yielded these V and J calls. The top ten clones hold roughly 10% of a sample with tens of thousands of clones, less than 30% of them seen once. Before thyroid surgery, none of the patients had received any treatment.

The specimen was blood. This TCR derives from a male donor with papillary thyroid cancer or a benign thyroid nodule (not recorded which). Some clones in this sample may be carry-over from other donors' samples. The chain joins TRBV19 to TRBJ2-5; the D gene is possibly TRBD1 (6 bases). CDR3 residues: CASSIEGGHGETQYF. The CDR3 nucleotides read TGTGCCAGTAGTATAGAAGGGGGACATGGCGAGACCCAGTACTTC.